This note documents a single T cell receptor (beta chain) sequence. CDR1 is KGHSH, CDR2 LQKENI, per germline. The CDR3 has 13 residues. This specimen comes from a study of control samples from healthy donors and cancer patients. The protocol was immunoSEQ multiplex PCR, while the TCRdb copy is restricted to in-frame clones and leaves out a portion. The sample consists of fewer than 85,000 clones, approximately 92% of them appearing once. The material sequenced was blood. This TCR came from a woman aged 55 to 70 in good health. The J gene is TRBJ1-1, the V gene TRBV18, with D perhaps matching TRBD1 (5 bases). The DNA for the CDR3 is TGTTCGTCCACGGGGCAGACGAACACTGAAGCTTTCTTT. It encodes CSSTGQTNTEAFF. Complete variable domain (other parts from reference TRBV18 and TRBJ1-1): NAGVMQNPRHLVRRRGQEARLRCSPMKGHSHVYWYRQLPEEGLKFMVYLQKENIIDESGMPKERFSAEFPKEGPSILRIQQVVRGDSAAYFCSSTGQTNTEAFFGQGTRLTVV.